The present T cell receptor (beta chain) was sequenced within a study of T cell repertoires in cytomegalovirus infection. As for the study in general: Recently described HLA-C-restricted plus well-studied HLA-B-restricted CMV epitopes were used. CMV infection and matching HLA type were both indicated by public TCR beta signatures. The study, taken as a whole, reports: In two of eight donors, the top clonotype was HLA-C-restricted CMV-specific. CMV carriers having the relevant HLA were flagged by cumulative public TCR beta family frequency.

This clonotype showed up many times. Its matching antigen is unknown. TCRdb itself ran the reads through MiXCR, one entry per CDR3 protein. The sample consists of roughly 860,000 distinct CDR3 sequences, approximately 30% of them appearing once. The CDR3 is 13 amino acids. The V gene's germline CDR1 is SGHTA and CDR2 FQGNSA. Trimming took 5 bases from V and 5 from J, leaving 10 bases between them. This clonotype originated in a human donor in good health (CMV status not recorded). Some clones in this sample may be carry-over from other donors' samples. This rearrangement joins TRBV7-2 to TRBJ1-5; TRBD1 is a possible D gene (6 bases). The input for sequencing was cultured CD8+ T cells from PBMCs, taken from culture after CMV antigen stimulation. This chain's CDR3 is CASSVRGDQPQHF. The DNA of the CDR3 is TGTGCCAGCAGCGTAAGGGGGGATCAGCCCCAGCATTTT. Combining the CDR3 with reference TRBV7-2 and TRBJ1-5 gives the whole variable domain GAGVSQSPSNKVTEKGKDVELRCDPISGHTALYWYRQSLGQGLEFLIYFQGNSAPDKSGLPSDRFSAERTGGSVSTLTIQRTQQEDSAVYLCASSVRGDQPQHFGDGTRLSIL.